The clone carrying this TCR beta chain has only a few counts. TCRdb re-called the RT-PCR reads with MiXCR, one entry per CDR3 protein. The table lists more than 550,000 distinct CDR3 sequences, around 14% of them singletons, with roughly 3.9% in the top ten. The length of the CDR3 is 13 residues. The germline CDR1 and CDR2 sequences are DFQATT and SNEGSKA (reference sequence). The V gene end was trimmed by 5 bases and the J gene end by 3 bases; junction bases not matched to a gene: 6. The sequencing sample was made of memory CD4+ T cells from blood. This receptor was taken from a female donor in good health, serving as a healthy control. The chain recombines TRBV20-1 with TRBJ1-2, with 7 bases that match TRBD1. The CDR3 DNA follows: TGCAGTGCTCAGGACAGGTTGCACTATGGCTACACCTTC. Amino acids: CSAQDRLHYGYTF.